The sample holds one count of the clone carrying this T cell receptor (beta chain). Germline CDR1 LGHNA, CDR2 YNFKEQ. Trimming cost V 2 bases and J 7 bases; bases outside gene matches: 8. CDR3 length: 14 amino acids. Here immunoSEQ multiplex PCR was the method, and the copy in TCRdb shows in-frame clones only, minus some. The sample lists more than 400,000 clones; around 95% were seen once. This record comes from a study of shared clonotypes between healthy human individuals. Material for sequencing was naive CD4+ T cells sorted from blood. Subset defined: CD45RA+ positively selected. The clonotype originates from a woman in her thirties in good health. V usage is TRBV4-2 and J usage is TRBJ2-7; TRBD1 agrees at 7 bases. The CDR3 spells CASSQTTGLGEQYF. The CDR3 DNA reads TGTGCCAGCAGCCAAACGACAGGGCTAGGAGAGCAGTACTTC.